This TCR beta chain was recovered during a study of regulatory T cells in long-lasting Graves disease. General study points: Analyses excluded thyroid tissue, covering peripheral blood alone. Less diverse TCR repertoires were seen in persistent Graves' patients than in newly diagnosed ones.

Library construction for TCR beta used iRepertoire HTBI primers and Arm-PCR of CDR3 regions. TCRdb analysed the multiplex PCR reads with MiXCR anew, one entry per CDR3 protein. Of a few hundred thousand distinct CDR3 sequences listed, about 11% are singletons. This clonotype came up many times. Antigen: not known. Germline CDR1 is MDHEN and CDR2 is SYDVKM. The CDR3 covers 20 residues. The V segment lost 3 bases and the J segment 8 bases; nucleotides outside the gene matches: 22. The time point denotes: newly diagnosed GD, antithyroid drugs for less than 3 months. The TCR library was made from RNA extracted from PBMCs. EDTA tubes were used for drawing nine milliliters of peripheral blood. These same data were also listed under a study on T cells in Graves' hyperthyroidism and ophthalmopathy. That source reports: TCR CDR3 underwent first-round RT-PCR with the HTBI primer set.

The sequence came from a woman aged 18 to 35 with Graves disease. The sequencing here drew on peripheral blood mononuclear cells (PBMCs), taken at new diagnosis, from a patient treated with antithyroid drugs. V gene TRBV28 combines with J gene TRBJ1-6; 7 bases match TRBD1. The CDR3 here is CASSFPLTGFLPKAHSPLHF. The CDR3 bases are TGTGCCAGCAGTTTTCCCCTGACAGGGTTTCTCCCCAAGGCGCATTCACCCCTCCACTTT.